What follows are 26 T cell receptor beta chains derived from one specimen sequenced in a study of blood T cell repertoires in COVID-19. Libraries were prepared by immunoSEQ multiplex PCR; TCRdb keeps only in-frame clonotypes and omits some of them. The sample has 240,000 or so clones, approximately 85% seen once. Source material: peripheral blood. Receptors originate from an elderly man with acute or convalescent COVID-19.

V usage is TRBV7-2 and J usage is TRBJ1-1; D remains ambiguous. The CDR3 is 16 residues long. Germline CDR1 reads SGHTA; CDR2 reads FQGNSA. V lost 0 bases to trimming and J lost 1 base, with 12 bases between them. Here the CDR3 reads CASSLAPPGKNTEAFF. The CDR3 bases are TGTGCCAGCAGCTTAGCCCCCCCAGGAAAGAACACTGAAGCTTTCTTT.

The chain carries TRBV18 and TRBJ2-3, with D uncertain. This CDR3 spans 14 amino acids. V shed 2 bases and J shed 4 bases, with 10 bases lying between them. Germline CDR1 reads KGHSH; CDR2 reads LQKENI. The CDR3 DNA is TGTGCCAGCTCACCAAGTACACCCCCAGATACGCAGTATTTT. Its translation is CASSPSTPPDTQYF.

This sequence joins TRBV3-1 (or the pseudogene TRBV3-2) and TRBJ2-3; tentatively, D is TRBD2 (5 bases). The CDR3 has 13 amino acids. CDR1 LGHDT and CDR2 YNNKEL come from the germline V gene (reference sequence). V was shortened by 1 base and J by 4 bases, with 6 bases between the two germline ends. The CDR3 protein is CASSQAGSDTQYF. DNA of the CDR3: TGTGCCAGCAGCCAAGCGGGGTCAGATACGCAGTATTTT.

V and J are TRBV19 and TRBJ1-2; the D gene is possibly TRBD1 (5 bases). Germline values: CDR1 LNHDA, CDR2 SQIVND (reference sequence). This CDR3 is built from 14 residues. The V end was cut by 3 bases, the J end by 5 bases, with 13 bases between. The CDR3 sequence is CASSMRQGWYGYTF. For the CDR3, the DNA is TGTGCCAGTAGTATGCGGCAGGGCTGGTATGGCTACACCTTC.

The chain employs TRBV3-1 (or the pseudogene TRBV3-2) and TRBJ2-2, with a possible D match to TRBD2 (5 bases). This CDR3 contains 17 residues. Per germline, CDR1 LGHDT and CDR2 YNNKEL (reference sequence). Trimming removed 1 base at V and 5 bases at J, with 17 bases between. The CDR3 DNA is TGTGCCAGCAGCCAAGGCATAAAGAGTGAGGGAACCGGGGAGCTGTTTTTT. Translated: CASSQGIKSEGTGELFF.

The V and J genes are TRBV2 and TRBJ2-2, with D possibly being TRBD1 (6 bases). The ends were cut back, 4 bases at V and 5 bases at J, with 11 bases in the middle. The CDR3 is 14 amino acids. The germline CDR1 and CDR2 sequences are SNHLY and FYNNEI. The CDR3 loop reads CASSGGPGTGELFF. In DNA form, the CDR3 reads TGTGCCAGCAGTGGGGGGCCGGGGACCGGGGAGCTGTTTTTT.

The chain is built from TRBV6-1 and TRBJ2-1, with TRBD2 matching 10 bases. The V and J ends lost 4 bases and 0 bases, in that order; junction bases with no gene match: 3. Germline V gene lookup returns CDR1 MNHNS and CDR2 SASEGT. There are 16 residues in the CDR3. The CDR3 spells CASSGVAGGSYNEQFF. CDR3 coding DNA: TGTGCCAGCAGTGGCGTAGCGGGAGGCTCCTACAATGAGCAGTTCTTC.

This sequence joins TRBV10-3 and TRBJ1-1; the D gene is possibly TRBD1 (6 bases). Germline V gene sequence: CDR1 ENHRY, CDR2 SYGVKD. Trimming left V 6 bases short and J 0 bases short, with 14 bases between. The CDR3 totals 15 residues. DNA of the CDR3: TGTGCCATCAGCGAGGGGGGGACCATGAACACTGAAGCTTTCTTT. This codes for CAISEGGTMNTEAFF.

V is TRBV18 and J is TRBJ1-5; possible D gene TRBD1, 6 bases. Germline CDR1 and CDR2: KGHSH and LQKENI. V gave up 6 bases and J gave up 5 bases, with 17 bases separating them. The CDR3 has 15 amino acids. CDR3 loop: CASSILPGEDQPQHF. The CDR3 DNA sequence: TGTGCCAGCTCGATCCTACCAGGGGAAGATCAGCCCCAGCATTTT.

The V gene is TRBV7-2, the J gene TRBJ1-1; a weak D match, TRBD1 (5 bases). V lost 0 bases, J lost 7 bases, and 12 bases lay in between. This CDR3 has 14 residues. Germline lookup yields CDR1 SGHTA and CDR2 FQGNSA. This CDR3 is CASSLALVQVEAFF. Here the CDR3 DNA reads TGTGCCAGCAGCTTAGCCCTCGTACAGGTTGAAGCTTTCTTT.

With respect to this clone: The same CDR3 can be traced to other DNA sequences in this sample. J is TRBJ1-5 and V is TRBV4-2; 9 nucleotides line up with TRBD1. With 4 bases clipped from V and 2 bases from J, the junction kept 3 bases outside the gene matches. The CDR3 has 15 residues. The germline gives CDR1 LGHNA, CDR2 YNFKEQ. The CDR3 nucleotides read TGTGCCAGCAGCCCCCGGGACAGGGGCAATCAGCCCCAGCATTTT. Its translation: CASSPRDRGNQPQHF.

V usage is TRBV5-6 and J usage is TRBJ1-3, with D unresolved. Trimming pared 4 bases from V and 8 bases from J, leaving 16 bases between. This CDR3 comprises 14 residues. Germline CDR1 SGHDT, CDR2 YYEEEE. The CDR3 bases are TGTGCCAGCAGCGGCGGGGAGCACGGGGACACCATATATTTT. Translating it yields CASSGGEHGDTIYF.

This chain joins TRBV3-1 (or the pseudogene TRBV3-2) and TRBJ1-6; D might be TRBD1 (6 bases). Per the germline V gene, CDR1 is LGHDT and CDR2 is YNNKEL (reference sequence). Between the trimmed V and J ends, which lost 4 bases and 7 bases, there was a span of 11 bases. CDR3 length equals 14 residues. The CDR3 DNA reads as TGTGCCAGCAGCCCCGGACAGAAGAATTCACCCCTCCACTTT. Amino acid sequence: CASSPGQKNSPLHF.

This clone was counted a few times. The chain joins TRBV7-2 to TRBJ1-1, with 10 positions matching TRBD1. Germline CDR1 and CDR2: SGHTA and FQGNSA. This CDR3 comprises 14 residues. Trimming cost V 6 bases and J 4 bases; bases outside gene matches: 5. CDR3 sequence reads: CASRDRTGGTEAFF. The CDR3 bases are TGTGCCAGCAGAGACAGGACAGGGGGCACTGAAGCTTTCTTT.

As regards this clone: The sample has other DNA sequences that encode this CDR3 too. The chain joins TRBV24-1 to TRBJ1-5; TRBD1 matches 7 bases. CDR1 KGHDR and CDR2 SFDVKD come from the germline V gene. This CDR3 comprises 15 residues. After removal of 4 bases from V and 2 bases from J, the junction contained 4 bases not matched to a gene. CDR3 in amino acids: CATSDPTGGNQPQHF. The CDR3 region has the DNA TGTGCCACCAGTGACCCAACAGGGGGCAATCAGCCCCAGCATTTT.

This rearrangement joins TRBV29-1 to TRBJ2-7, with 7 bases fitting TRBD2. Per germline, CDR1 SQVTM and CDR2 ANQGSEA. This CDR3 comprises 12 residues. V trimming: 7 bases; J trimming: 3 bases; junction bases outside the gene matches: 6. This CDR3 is CSAGTKNYEQYF. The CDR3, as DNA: TGCAGCGCGGGGACTAAGAACTACGAGCAGTACTTC.

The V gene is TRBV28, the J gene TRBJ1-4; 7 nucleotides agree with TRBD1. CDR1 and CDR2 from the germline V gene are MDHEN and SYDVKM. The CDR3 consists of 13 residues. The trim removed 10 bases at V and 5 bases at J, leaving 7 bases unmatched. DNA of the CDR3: TGTGCCATCACGGGACAGTTGAATGAAAAACTGTTTTTT. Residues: CAITGQLNEKLFF. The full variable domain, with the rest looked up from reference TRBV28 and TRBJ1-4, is DVKVTQSSRYLVKRTGEKVFLECVQDMDHENMFWYRQDPGLGLRLIYFSYDVKMKEKGDIPEGYSVSREKKERFSLILESASTNQTSMYLCAITGQLNEKLFFGSGTQLSVL.

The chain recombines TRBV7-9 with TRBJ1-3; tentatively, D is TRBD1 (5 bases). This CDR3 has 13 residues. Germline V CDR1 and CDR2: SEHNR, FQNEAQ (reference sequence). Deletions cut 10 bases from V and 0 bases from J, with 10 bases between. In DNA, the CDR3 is TGTGCCACCTCAGGGTTCTCTGGAAACACCATATATTTT. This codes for CATSGFSGNTIYF.

CDR3 amino acids: CASNGQTSGGYTF. CDR3 nucleotides: TGTGCCAGCAATGGACAGACCTCTGGGGGCTACACCTTC. V and J are TRBV2 and TRBJ1-2; D possibly corresponds to TRBD1 (6 bases). The CDR3 contains 13 residues. Trimming stripped 7 bases from V and 8 bases from J, with 17 bases between. Germline V gene lookup returns CDR1 SNHLY and CDR2 FYNNEI.

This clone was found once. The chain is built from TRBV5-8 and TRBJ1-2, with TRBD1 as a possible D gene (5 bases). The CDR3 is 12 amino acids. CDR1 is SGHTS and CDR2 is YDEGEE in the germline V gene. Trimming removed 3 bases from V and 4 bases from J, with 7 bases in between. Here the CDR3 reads CASSSDSYGYTF. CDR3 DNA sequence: TGTGCCAGCAGCTCCGACAGCTATGGCTACACCTTC.

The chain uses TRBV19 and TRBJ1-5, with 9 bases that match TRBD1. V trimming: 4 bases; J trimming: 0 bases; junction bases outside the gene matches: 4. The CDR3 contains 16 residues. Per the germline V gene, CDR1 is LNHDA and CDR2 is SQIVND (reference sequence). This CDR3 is CASSTQGAGSNQPQHF. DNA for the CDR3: TGTGCCAGTAGTACACAGGGGGCGGGTAGCAATCAGCCCCAGCATTTT.

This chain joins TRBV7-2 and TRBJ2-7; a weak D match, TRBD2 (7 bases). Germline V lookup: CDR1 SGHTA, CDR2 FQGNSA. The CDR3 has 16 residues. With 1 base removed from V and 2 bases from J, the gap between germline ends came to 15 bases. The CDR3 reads CASSLDAGARPYEQYF. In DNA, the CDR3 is TGTGCCAGCAGCTTAGATGCGGGGGCCCGACCCTACGAGCAGTACTTC.

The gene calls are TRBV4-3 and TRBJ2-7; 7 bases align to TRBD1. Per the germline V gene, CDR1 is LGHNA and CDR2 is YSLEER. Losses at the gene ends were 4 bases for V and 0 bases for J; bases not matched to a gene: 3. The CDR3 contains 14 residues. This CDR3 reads CASSLRTGSYEQYF. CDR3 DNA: TGCGCCAGCAGCCTTAGGACAGGCTCCTACGAGCAGTACTTC.

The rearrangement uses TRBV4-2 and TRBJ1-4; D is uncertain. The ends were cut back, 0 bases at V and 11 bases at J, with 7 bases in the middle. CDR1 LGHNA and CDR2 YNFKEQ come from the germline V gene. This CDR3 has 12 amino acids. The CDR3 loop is CASSQDSGKLFF. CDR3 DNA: TGTGCCAGCAGCCAAGATTCGGGGAAACTGTTTTTT.

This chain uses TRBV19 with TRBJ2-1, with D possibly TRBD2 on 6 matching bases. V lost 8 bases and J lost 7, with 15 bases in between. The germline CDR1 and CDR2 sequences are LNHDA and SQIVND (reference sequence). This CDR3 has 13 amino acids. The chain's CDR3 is CASQAGTGNEQFF. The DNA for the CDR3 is TGTGCCAGTCAAGCGGGTACCGGGAATGAGCAGTTCTTC.

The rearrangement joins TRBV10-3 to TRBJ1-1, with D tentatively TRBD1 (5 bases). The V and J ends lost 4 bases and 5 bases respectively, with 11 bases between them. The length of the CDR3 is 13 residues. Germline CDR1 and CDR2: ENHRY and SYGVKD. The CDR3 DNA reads TGTGCCATCAGTGGGACAATAGGAACTGAAGCTTTCTTT. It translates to CAISGTIGTEAFF.